This T cell receptor beta chain was captured in a study of post-analysis software for immune sequencing data. Whole-study findings and limits: Multiple sclerosis was associated with a significant reduction in normalized Chao1 diversity relative to controls. TRBV segments more frequent in patients than in controls numbered roughly five and included TRBV5-6, TRBV5-1 and TRBV20-1.

cDNA libraries of TCR beta carried unique molecular identifiers. The source material, 1 to 10 million T cells, gave rise to roughly 0.5 million cDNA molecules. TCRdb reanalysed the PCR reads using MiXCR and keeps one entry per CDR3 protein. The sample carries about 800,000 distinct CDR3 sequences, 25% to 30% recorded once. A word on this clonotype: What it binds is unknown.

Trimming shortened V by 4 bases and J by 2 bases, and 13 bases separated the two germline ends. The CDR3 runs 14 residues. Germline CDR1 SGHRS, CDR2 YFSETQ. The sequenced sample was blood. This sequence joins TRBV5-1 and TRBJ2-7, with D tentatively TRBD1 or TRBD2 (5 bases each). This TCR was recovered from a girl between 10 and 17 years old with multiple sclerosis. This CDR3 reads CASSPGRTTYEQYF. The CDR3 DNA sequence: TGCGCCAGCAGCCCGGGACGGACGACCTACGAGCAGTACTTC.